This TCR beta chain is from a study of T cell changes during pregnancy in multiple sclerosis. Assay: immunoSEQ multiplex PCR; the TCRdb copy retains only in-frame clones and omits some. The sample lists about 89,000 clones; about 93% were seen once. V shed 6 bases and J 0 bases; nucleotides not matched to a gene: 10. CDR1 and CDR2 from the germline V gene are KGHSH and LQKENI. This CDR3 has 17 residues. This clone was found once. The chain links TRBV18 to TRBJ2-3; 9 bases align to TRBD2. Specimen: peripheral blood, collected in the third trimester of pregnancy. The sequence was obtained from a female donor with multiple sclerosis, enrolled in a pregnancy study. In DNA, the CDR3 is TGTGCCAGCTCCCGGAGACTAGCGGCAGCTAGCACAGATACGCAGTATTTT. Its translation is CASSRRLAAASTDTQYF.